The rows below give T cell receptor beta chains drawn from one sample of a study of shared clonotypes between healthy human individuals. Libraries were prepared by immunoSEQ multiplex PCR; TCRdb keeps only in-frame clonotypes and omits some of them. The profile shows under 80,000 clones, 62% of them singletons. Sequencing input: memory CD8+ T cells sorted from blood. Receptors were obtained from a man in his thirties or forties in good health. Each CDR3 is given with its conserved first and last residue. D genes are given only for firm matches. Size tells how often a clone was seen (once, few, many) or the class of an expanded clone, and some rows leave it out.

CSVETGGDTQYF TGCAGCGTTGAGACAGGGGGTGATACGCAGTATTTT TRBJ2-3 TRBD1 once TRBV29-1
CASSEATGTNEKLFF TGTGCCAGCAGTGAAGCGACAGGGACTAATGAAAAACTGTTTTTT TRBJ1-4 TRBD1 NA TRBV6-1
CASSSLGPPSSYNEQFF TGTGCCAGCAGCTCCCTCGGGCCCCCGAGCTCCTACAATGAGCAGTTCTTC TRBJ2-1 NA NA TRBV5-6
CASSGGYRGRRSPYEQYF TGTGCCAGCAGTGGGGGGTACAGGGGTCGGCGTAGTCCCTACGAGCAGTACTTC TRBJ2-7 TRBD1 NA TRBV25-1
CATSRNPGTSGLYNEQFF TGTGCCACCAGCAGAAACCCCGGGACTAGCGGACTCTACAATGAGCAGTTCTTC TRBJ2-1 TRBD2 NA TRBV15
CASSVPTGRGNTIYF TGTGCCAGCAGTGTCCCCACAGGGAGAGGAAACACCATATATTTT TRBJ1-3 NA NA TRBV2
CASSPGGGLTDTQYF TGTGCCAGCAGCCCAGGGGGGGGCCTCACAGATACGCAGTATTTT TRBJ2-3 NA NA TRBV25-1
CSVVALNTEAFF TGCAGCGTTGTTGCACTCAACACTGAAGCTTTCTTT TRBJ1-1 NA NA TRBV29-1
CASKASGASYEQYF TGCGCCAGCAAGGCAAGCGGGGCATCCTACGAGCAGTACTTC TRBJ2-7 TRBD2 NA TRBV10-2
CASSRVGLAGTRAYEQYF TGCGCCAGCAGCCGCGTAGGACTAGCGGGGACACGGGCCTACGAGCAGTACTTC TRBJ2-7 TRBD2 NA TRBV4-1
CASSSYLDGGYEQYF TGTGCCAGCAGTAGCTACCTCGATGGCGGCTACGAGCAGTACTTC TRBJ2-7 NA NA TRBV7-2
CASRPLVGRSHPSYEQYF TGTGCCAGCAGACCTCTGGTGGGGCGGAGCCATCCGTCCTACGAGCAGTACTTC TRBJ2-7 NA NA TRBV11-2
CASSLDQDGKLNYEQYF TGTGCCAGCAGTCTGGATCAAGACGGCAAATTAAACTACGAGCAGTACTTC TRBJ2-7 NA NA TRBV2
CATSGGGQGREKLFF TGTGCCACCAGCGGAGGAGGCCAGGGGCGGGAAAAACTGTTTTTT TRBJ1-4 NA NA TRBV15
CASSSTSVYTDTQYF TGTGCCAGCAGCTCCACTAGCGTGTACACAGATACGCAGTATTTT TRBJ2-3 TRBD2 many TRBV7-9
CASSEGRESTDTQYF TGTGCCAGCAGTGAGGGCAGAGAGAGCACAGATACGCAGTATTTT TRBJ2-3 NA NA TRBV6-4
CASRGWGTETENSF TGTGCCAGCAGGGGATGGGGGACAGAAACCGAGAACTCCTTC TRBJ1-2 TRBD1 NA TRBV28
CASSYTGEGELFF TGTGCCAGCAGCTATACAGGGGAAGGGGAGCTGTTTTTT TRBJ2-2 TRBD1 NA TRBV7-9
CASSLGLLAGGPYNEQFF TGTGCCAGCAGTTTAGGTCTGCTAGCGGGAGGGCCCTACAATGAGCAGTTCTTC TRBJ2-1 TRBD2 NA TRBV28
CASSLAGGAGQPQHF TGTGCCAGCAGCTTGGCAGGGGGCGCAGGGCAGCCCCAGCATTTT TRBJ1-5 TRBD1 NA TRBV5-6
CASSPDLQETQYF TGTGCCAGCAGTCCCGACCTCCAAGAGACCCAGTACTTC TRBJ2-5 NA NA TRBV6-6
CASGGTYEQYF TGTGCCAGCGGGGGGACCTACGAGCAGTACTTC TRBJ2-7 NA once TRBV28
CASSPRDRGNTEAFF TGTGCCAGCAGCCCCCGGGACAGGGGGAACACTGAAGCTTTCTTT TRBJ1-1 TRBD1 NA TRBV13
CASSLTGPYEQYF TGTGCCAGCAGTTTGACGGGACCCTACGAGCAGTACTTC TRBJ2-7 NA NA TRBV6-5
CASSQDGSGRSDTQYF TGTGCCAGCAGCCAAGATGGTAGCGGGAGGTCTGATACGCAGTATTTT TRBJ2-3 TRBD2 NA TRBV4-2
CSVEDRGESEQYF TGCAGCGTTGAAGATCGGGGGGAAAGCGAGCAGTACTTC TRBJ2-7 TRBD2 NA TRBV29-1
CASSLVNAYEQYF TGTGCCAGCAGCTTGGTTAACGCCTACGAGCAGTACTTC TRBJ2-7 NA NA TRBV5-8
CASSEVPKDTQYF TGTGCCAGCAGTGAAGTACCGAAAGATACGCAGTATTTT TRBJ2-3 NA NA TRBV6-4
CASSHFSGTNTGELFF TGTGCCAGCAGCCATTTTTCCGGGACAAACACCGGGGAGCTGTTTTTT TRBJ2-2 NA NA TRBV14
CASSQPLAGVGDTQYF TGTGCCAGCAGTCAGCCGCTAGCGGGAGTGGGAGATACGCAGTATTTT TRBJ2-3 TRBD2 NA TRBV28
CASSPPSGASYNEQFF TGTGCCAGCTCACCACCTTCGGGAGCTAGCTACAATGAGCAGTTCTTC TRBJ2-1 NA NA TRBV18
CASSPGPEQGAGEQYF TGTGCCAGCAGTCCCGGCCCCGAGCAGGGGGCGGGGGAGCAGTACTTC TRBJ2-7 TRBD1 NA TRBV6-6